This passage covers 24 T cell receptor beta chains from one sample sequenced in a study of T cell changes during pregnancy in multiple sclerosis. TCRdb's table, derived via immunoSEQ multiplex PCR, lists solely in-frame clones and lacks some. The sample includes some 54,000 clones, around 93% of them seen just once. The sample in question was peripheral blood, obtained after pregnancy. Receptors were obtained from a female donor with multiple sclerosis, enrolled in a pregnancy study.

Written as DNA, the CDR3 is TGTGCCAGCAGATCTTGGACAGGGAACACCGGGGAGCTGTTTTTT. Its translation: CASRSWTGNTGELFF. The J gene is TRBJ2-2, the V gene TRBV27; 7 bases map to TRBD1. Per the germline V gene, CDR1 is MNHEY and CDR2 is SMNVEV (reference sequence). This CDR3 comprises 15 residues. Trimming at V came to 6 bases and at J to 1 base, leaving 5 bases not matched to a gene.

V is TRBV19 and J is TRBJ1-1; D perhaps matches TRBD1 (5 bases). V gave up 3 bases and J gave up 5 bases, with 19 bases separating them. This CDR3 is built from 16 residues. Germline V gene data show CDR1 as LNHDA and CDR2 as SQIVND (reference sequence). The CDR3 loop reads CASSISVVSRGTEAFF. CDR3 sequence (DNA): TGTGCCAGTAGTATCTCGGTAGTCTCTCGGGGGACTGAAGCTTTCTTT.

The chain joins TRBV5-1 to TRBJ1-1, with D unclear. The CDR3 contains 15 residues. V was pared by 4 bases and J by 1 base, with 14 bases between. The germline gives CDR1 SGHRS, CDR2 YFSETQ. The CDR3 here is CASSRDGGQNTEAFF. CDR3 DNA: TGCGCCAGCAGCCGCGATGGCGGGCAGAACACTGAAGCTTTCTTT.

The J gene is TRBJ2-1, the V gene TRBV27; 8 bases match TRBD2. J gave up 4 bases and V 2 bases, and 7 bases lay outside the gene matches. Germline CDR1 reads MNHEY; CDR2 reads SMNVEV (reference sequence). This CDR3 is 16 amino acids long. This CDR3 reads CASSLRAGVYYNEQFF. The CDR3 nucleotides are TGTGCCAGCAGTTTACGAGCGGGAGTGTATTACAATGAGCAGTTCTTC.

The chain employs TRBV7-9 and TRBJ1-3, with D perhaps matching TRBD1 (5 bases). V lost 2 bases, J lost 0 bases, and 14 bases lay in between. The CDR3 covers 17 residues. The germline gives CDR1 SEHNR, CDR2 FQNEAQ (reference sequence). This chain's CDR3 is CASSLPEDSLSGNTIYF. For the CDR3, the DNA is TGTGCCAGCAGCTTACCCGAAGACAGCCTCTCTGGAAACACCATATATTTT.

This rearrangement joins TRBV5-1 to TRBJ2-2; D is unresolved. The CDR3 contains 12 residues. Trimming pared 4 bases from V and 1 base from J, leaving 2 bases between. Per germline, CDR1 SGHRS and CDR2 YFSETQ. CDR3 nucleotides: TGCGCCAGCAGCCAGAACACCGGGGAGCTGTTTTTT. It specifies CASSQNTGELFF.

This clone is a singleton in its sample. At one boundary the junction diverges from the germline segment, which might be a read error. Different DNA sequences within this sample yield the same CDR3. This chain links TRBV9 with TRBJ1-1; D gene ambiguous. CDR1 and CDR2 (germline): SGDLS, YYNGEE. CDR3 length equals 15 residues. CDR3 in amino acids: CASSVVTPMNTEAFF. CDR3 DNA: TGTGCCAGCAGTGTAGTAACCCCTATGAACACTGAAGCTTTCTTT. Combining the CDR3 with reference TRBV9 and TRBJ1-1 gives the whole variable domain DSGVTQTPKHLITATGQRVTLRCSPRSGDLSVYWYQQSLDQGLQFLIQYYNGEERAKGNILERFSAQQFPDLHSELNLSSLELGDSALYFCASSVVTPMNTEAFFGQGTRLTVV.

This clone was observed once. The J gene is TRBJ1-1, the V gene TRBV6-1, with 9 bases lining up with TRBD1. The V and J ends lost 7 bases and 3 bases, in that order; junction bases with no gene match: 6. The CDR3 runs to 14 residues. Germline CDR1 and CDR2: MNHNS and SASEGT. For the CDR3, the DNA is TGTGCCAGCACGGACAGGGGTAAGCACACTGAAGCTTTCTTT. Its translation: CASTDRGKHTEAFF.

This sequence joins TRBV7-9 and TRBJ1-3, with TRBD1 identical over 9 bases. The V gene end was trimmed by 2 bases and the J gene end by 3 bases; junction bases not matched to a gene: 5. CDR1 is SEHNR, CDR2 FQNEAQ, per germline (reference sequence). The CDR3 is 16 residues long. The CDR3 sequence: CASSLKGQGFGNTIYF. CDR3 coding DNA: TGTGCCAGCAGCTTAAAGGGACAGGGTTTTGGAAACACCATATATTTT.

The V and J genes are TRBV19 and TRBJ2-1, with D maybe TRBD2 (6 bases). V lost 3 bases and J lost 2, with 11 bases in between. Germline assignment: CDR1 LNHDA and CDR2 SQIVND (reference sequence). This CDR3 is 15 amino acids long. CDR3 amino acids: CASSIFSGTYNEQFF. CDR3 sequence (DNA): TGTGCCAGTAGTATCTTTAGCGGTACCTACAATGAGCAGTTCTTC.

The chain recombines TRBV5-1 with TRBJ2-3; maybe TRBD2 (5 bases). Germline CDR1 SGHRS, CDR2 YFSETQ. The CDR3 has 13 amino acids. Trimming pared 5 bases from V and 3 bases from J, leaving 10 bases between. CDR3 sequence reads: CASRVALTDTQYF. CDR3 nucleotide sequence: TGCGCCAGCAGGGTAGCGTTGACAGATACGCAGTATTTT. The variable domain in full, with the rest retrieved from reference TRBV5-1 and TRBJ2-3, is KAGVTQTPRYLIKTRGQQVTLSCSPISGHRSVSWYQQTPGQGLQFLFEYFSETQRNKGNFPGRFSGRQFSNSRSEMNVSTLELGDSALYLCASRVALTDTQYFGPGTRLTVL.

This chain joins TRBV27 and TRBJ1-2; 7 nucleotides match TRBD1. V lost 3 bases and J lost 6; bases outside the gene matches: 10. Germline values: CDR1 MNHEY, CDR2 SMNVEV (reference sequence). The CDR3 totals 15 residues. CDR3 nucleotide sequence: TGTGCCAGCAGTTTGCGTACAGGGGTAGTTGATGGCTACACCTTC. It yields the protein CASSLRTGVVDGYTF.

The chain is built from TRBV4-2 and TRBJ2-1; 9 positions agree with TRBD2. The CDR3 is 16 amino acids. Trimming at V came to 1 base and at J to 5 bases, leaving 6 bases not matched to a gene. The germline V gene encodes CDR1 LGHNA and CDR2 YNFKEQ. The CDR3 sequence is CASSQVGGRAHNEQFF. In DNA, the CDR3 is TGTGCCAGCAGCCAAGTGGGCGGGAGGGCCCACAATGAGCAGTTCTTC.

Note on this clone: The same CDR3 is also encoded by other DNA sequences in this sample. J is TRBJ1-1 and V is TRBV6-5, with 8 bases that match TRBD1. The J segment lost 4 bases and the V segment lost 0 bases, leaving 1 base of the junction unmatched. The CDR3 has 14 amino acids. CDR1 and CDR2 (germline): MNHEY, SVGAGI. The CDR3 loop is CASSYSTGGTEAFF. CDR3 in DNA: TGTGCCAGCAGTTACTCAACAGGGGGCACTGAAGCTTTCTTT.

The rearrangement joins TRBV7-9 to TRBJ2-2; 11 bases map to TRBD2. The CDR3 length is 17 residues. Germline CDR1 is SEHNR and CDR2 is FQNEAQ (reference sequence). J lost 3 bases, V lost 4 bases, and 7 bases had no gene match. CDR3 loop: CASSSLRGLADTGELFF. The CDR3 bases are TGTGCCAGCAGCTCCCTTAGGGGACTAGCGGACACCGGGGAGCTGTTTTTT.

V and J are TRBV19 and TRBJ2-2; 7 bases map to TRBD2. After removal of 3 bases from V and 5 bases from J, the junction contained 9 bases not matched to a gene. Germline CDR1 and CDR2: LNHDA and SQIVND (reference sequence). There are 16 residues in the CDR3. The CDR3 DNA follows: TGTGCCAGTAGTATTAATGCGGGAGTGAGGACCGGGGAGCTGTTTTTT. Translating it yields CASSINAGVRTGELFF. The variable domain in full, completed from reference TRBV19 and TRBJ2-2, reads DGGITQSPKYLFRKEGQNVTLSCEQNLNHDAMYWYRQDPGQGLRLIYYSQIVNDFQKGDIAEGYSVSREKKESFPLTVTSAQKNPTAFYLCASSINAGVRTGELFFGEGSRLTVL.

The V and J genes are TRBV29-1 and TRBJ2-2; D remains ambiguous. Trimming stripped 2 bases from V and 3 bases from J, with 7 bases between. The CDR3 covers 13 residues. Germline assignment: CDR1 SQVTM and CDR2 ANQGSEA. This CDR3 is CSVELYYTGELFF. CDR3 DNA sequence: TGCAGCGTTGAACTCTATTACACCGGGGAGCTGTTTTTT.

The chain employs TRBV5-4 and TRBJ2-7; possibly TRBD2 for D (7 bases). CDR3 length equals 15 residues. Per germline, CDR1 SGHNT and CDR2 YYREEE (reference sequence). V lost 4 bases to trimming and J lost 4 bases, with 18 bases between them. CDR3 DNA sequence: TGTGCCAGCAGCGGGGGGGCTGTTCCTATTTACGAGCAGTACTTC. The encoded protein is CASSGGAVPIYEQYF.

Details on this clone: This specimen includes other DNA sequences encoding the same CDR3. V gene TRBV9 combines with J gene TRBJ1-1; a possible D gene is TRBD1 (6 bases). CDR3 length equals 14 residues. V lost 3 bases and J 0 bases, leaving 9 bases between the germline ends. Germline CDR1 reads SGDLS; CDR2 reads YYNGEE. The CDR3: CASSGGHLNTEAFF. The CDR3 nucleotides are TGTGCCAGCAGCGGGGGACACTTGAACACTGAAGCTTTCTTT. Using reference TRBV9 and TRBJ1-1 for the parts outside the CDR3, the full variable domain is DSGVTQTPKHLITATGQRVTLRCSPRSGDLSVYWYQQSLDQGLQFLIQYYNGEERAKGNILERFSAQQFPDLHSELNLSSLELGDSALYFCASSGGHLNTEAFFGQGTRLTVV.

V is TRBV7-9 and J is TRBJ2-1, with 8 nucleotides matching TRBD1. Unmatched junction bases numbered 8, after V lost 4 bases and J lost 3 bases. The CDR3 sequence is 16 residues long. The germline V gene has CDR1 SEHNR and CDR2 FQNEAQ (reference sequence). In nucleotides, the CDR3 is TGTGCCAGCAGCTGGGAGACAGGGGCCCTCTACAATGAGCAGTTCTTC. Translation gives CASSWETGALYNEQFF.

This clone is a singleton in its sample. The J gene is TRBJ2-5, the V gene TRBV29-1; possible D gene TRBD2, 5 bases. The CDR3 runs 12 residues. V was clipped by 3 bases and J by 5 bases, with 10 bases between them. CDR1 is SQVTM and CDR2 is ANQGSEA in the germline V gene. The CDR3 DNA follows: TGCAGCGTTGATCGGGGTACGGAGACCCAGTACTTC. Its translation: CSVDRGTETQYF.

V usage is TRBV5-4 and J usage is TRBJ2-2; the match to TRBD2 covers 14 bases. J gave up 4 bases and V 5 bases, and 10 bases lay outside the gene matches. CDR1 is SGHNT and CDR2 is YYREEE in the germline V gene (reference sequence). This CDR3 has 18 amino acids. CDR3 nucleotides: TGTGCCAGCAGTCCTCCGGGACTAGCGGGAGCCCGCACCGGGGAGCTGTTTTTT. It translates to CASSPPGLAGARTGELFF.

This chain joins TRBV4-3 and TRBJ2-1, with 7 bases matching TRBD2. The CDR3 contains 16 residues. Germline V gene lookup returns CDR1 LGHNA and CDR2 YSLEER. The trim removed 3 bases at V and 7 bases at J, leaving 12 bases unmatched. Written as DNA, the CDR3 is TGCGCCAGCAGCCAGCCCCTAGGGGAGGGGCGAAATGAGCAGTTCTTC. Protein: CASSQPLGEGRNEQFF.

J is TRBJ2-3 and V is TRBV27, with 8 bases aligning to TRBD1. CDR3 length: 12 amino acids. The germline gives CDR1 MNHEY, CDR2 SMNVEV (reference sequence). The V gene end was trimmed by 4 bases and the J gene end by 10 bases; junction bases not matched to a gene: 4. The CDR3 is CASSSDRGAQYF. CDR3 DNA sequence: TGTGCCAGCAGTTCCGACAGGGGTGCGCAGTATTTT.